This is a list of T cell receptor beta chains from one sample in a study of spatial heterogeneity in lung cancer. TCRdb ran MiXCR on the 5' RACE reads and lists one entry per CDR3 protein. This sample yields some 78,000 distinct CDR3 sequences, of which 7.5% to 9.5% are seen a single time; almost 7% belongs to the top ten. The sequencing used PBMCs, collected at surgery. These receptors were taken from a male donor with early-stage non-small cell lung cancer. Each CDR3 is given with its conserved first and last residue. A D gene is named only where the DNA matches it firmly. Some rows have no size entry. The others give once, few or many, or a class for an expanded clone.

V gene	J gene	clone size	D gene	CDR3 protein
TRBV5-1	TRBJ2-1	many	-	CASGQGDVGNEQFF
TRBV7-2	TRBJ2-1	many	-	CASTSPAREQFF
TRBV27	TRBJ1-5	few	-	CASSLSRQPYSNQPQHF
TRBV29-1	TRBJ2-7	many	-	CSTRTDYEQYF
TRBV12-3/TRBV12-4	TRBJ2-1	many	-	CASITDSWAYNEQFF
TRBV7-9	TRBJ2-2	many	TRBD2	CASSLGLAGELFF
TRBV5-1	TRBJ2-5	-	-	CASSLSRGARETQYF
TRBV20-1	TRBJ2-1	-	-	CSAREGGGVYNEQFF
TRBV19	TRBJ2-7	-	-	CASSEGSAAFYEQYF
TRBV7-9	TRBJ2-5	many	-	CASSMETQYF
TRBV7-3	TRBJ2-1	many	-	CASSQHNSGAGNNEQFF
TRBV12-3/TRBV12-4	TRBJ1-5	few	TRBD1	CASSRQGGNQPQHF
TRBV7-2	TRBJ2-3	many	-	CASRGGRTDTQYF
TRBV6-6	TRBJ2-7	many	-	CASREAGPSSYEQYF
TRBV5-1	TRBJ1-4	many	TRBD1	CASSPDRAGEKLFF
TRBV4-2	TRBJ1-1	few	-	CASSQEARTENTEAFF
TRBV7-7	TRBJ2-1	few	-	CASSLAVGSAEQFF
TRBV7-6	TRBJ1-5	few	-	CASSLEQNQPQHF
TRBV27	TRBJ2-2	many	-	CASSGEFTGELFF
TRBV3-1	TRBJ1-1	many	TRBD1	CASGGTGRNTEAFF
TRBV5-1	TRBJ1-1	many	-	CASSLNSDTEAFF
TRBV6-5	TRBJ2-3	many	TRBD2	CASSQREPTDTQYF
TRBV11-1	TRBJ2-1	many	-	CASSLERGSNEQFF
TRBV12-3/TRBV12-4	TRBJ1-4	many	-	CASSFRELFF
TRBV7-9	TRBJ2-7	few	-	CASSPTGVEQYF
TRBV3-1	TRBJ1-1	-	-	CASSHWDNSGEAFF
TRBV6-5	TRBJ1-5	many	-	CASSYSNGGQPQHF
TRBV3-1	TRBJ2-7	many	TRBD2	CASSQTREGHYEQYF
TRBV12-3/TRBV12-4	TRBJ2-5	few	-	CASSPGTPAGQYF